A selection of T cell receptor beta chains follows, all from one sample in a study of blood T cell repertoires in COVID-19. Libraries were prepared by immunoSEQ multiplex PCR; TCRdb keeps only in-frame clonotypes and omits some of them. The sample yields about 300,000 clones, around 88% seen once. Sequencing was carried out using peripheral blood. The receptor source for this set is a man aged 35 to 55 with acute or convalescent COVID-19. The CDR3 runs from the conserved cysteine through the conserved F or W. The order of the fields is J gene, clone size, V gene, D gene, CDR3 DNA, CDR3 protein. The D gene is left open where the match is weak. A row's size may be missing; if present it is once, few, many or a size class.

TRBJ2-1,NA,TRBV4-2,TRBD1,TGTGCCAGCAGCCAAGAAGTGGAATGGACAGGGGGGTTCCACAATGAGCAGTTCTTC,CASSQEVEWTGGFHNEQFF
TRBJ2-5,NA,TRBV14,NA,TGTGCCAGCAGCCAATCTGAGACCCAGTACTTC,CASSQSETQYF
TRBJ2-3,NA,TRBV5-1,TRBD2,TGCGCCAGCACCGGGGGTAGCGGGGATACAGATACGCAGTATTTT,CASTGGSGDTDTQYF
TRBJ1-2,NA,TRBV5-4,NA,TGTGCCAGCAGCGATCGGGCTAGGGGTAACTATGGCTACACCTTC,CASSDRARGNYGYTF
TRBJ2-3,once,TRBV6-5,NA,TGTGCCAGCAGACAGGGCACAGATACGCAGTATTTT,CASRQGTDTQYF
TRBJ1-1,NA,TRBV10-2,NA,TGCGCCTCCATGGGGGCCGTACGGACGAACACTGAAGCTTTCTTT,CASMGAVRTNTEAFF
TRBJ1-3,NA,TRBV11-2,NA,TGTGCCAGCAGGCTACCCCGGGGAACCTCTGGAAACACCATATATTTT,CASRLPRGTSGNTIYF
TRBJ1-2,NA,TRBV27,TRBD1,TGTGCCAGCAGTCCACCAGGACAGGGAAGCTATGGCTACACCTTC,CASSPPGQGSYGYTF
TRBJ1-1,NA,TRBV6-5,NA,TGTGCCAGCAGTTACTCTTCAGGGCCGAACACTGAAGCTTTCTTT,CASSYSSGPNTEAFF
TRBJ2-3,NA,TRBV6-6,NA,TGTGCCAGCAGTCTACAGGGAGGCACAGATACGCAGTATTTT,CASSLQGGTDTQYF
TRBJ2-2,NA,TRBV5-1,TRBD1,TGCGCCAGCAGCTGGGACAGCGCCAACACCGGGGAGCTGTTTTTT,CASSWDSANTGELFF
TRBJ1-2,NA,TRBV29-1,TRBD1,TGCAGCGTTGCGGACAGGGGTGGGGGCTACACCTTC,CSVADRGGGYTF
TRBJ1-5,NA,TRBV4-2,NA,TGTGCCAGCAGCCAAGATGTTCTAAATCAGCCCCAGCATTTT,CASSQDVLNQPQHF
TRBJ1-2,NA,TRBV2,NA,TGTGCCAGCAGCCCACCGACAAGGGGCTATGGCTACACCTTC,CASSPPTRGYGYTF
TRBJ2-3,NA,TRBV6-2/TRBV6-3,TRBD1,TGTGCCAGCAGTTACTCGAGGGGGCAGGATACGCAGTATTTT,CASSYSRGQDTQYF
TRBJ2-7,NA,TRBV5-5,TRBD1,TGTGCCAGCAGCCTTCGGGACAGGGGGCAGGGCGAGCAGTACTTC,CASSLRDRGQGEQYF
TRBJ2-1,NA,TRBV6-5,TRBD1,TGTGCCAGCAGTTACACTGCGACAGGGTCGGAGCAGTTCTTC,CASSYTATGSEQFF
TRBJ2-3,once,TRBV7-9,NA,TGTGCCAGCAGCCTAGATACGCAGTATTTT,CASSLDTQYF
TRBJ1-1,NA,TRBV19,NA,TGTGCCAGTAGCCGCCAGGGCCCTGAAGCTTTCTTT,CASSRQGPEAFF
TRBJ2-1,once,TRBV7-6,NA,TGTGCCAGCAGCTTAGATCAGGGTAGTGAGCAGTTCTTC,CASSLDQGSEQFF
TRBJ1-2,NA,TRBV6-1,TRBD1,TGTGCCAGCAGTGAAGGGGACAGGGGCCTTAACTATGGCTACACCTTC,CASSEGDRGLNYGYTF
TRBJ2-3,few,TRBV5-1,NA,TGCGCCAGCCTCCTGGGCGGGGGCACAGATACGCAGTATTTT,CASLLGGGTDTQYF
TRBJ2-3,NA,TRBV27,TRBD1,TGTGCCAGCTCGACAGGGGGCACAGATACGCAGTATTTT,CASSTGGTDTQYF
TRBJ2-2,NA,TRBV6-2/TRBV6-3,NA,TGTGCCAGCAGTTACGGGCAGAGGGTAAACACCGGGGAGCTGTTTTTT,CASSYGQRVNTGELFF
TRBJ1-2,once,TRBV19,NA,TGTGCCAGTACCTCACAGGGCTACTATGGCTACACCTTC,CASTSQGYYGYTF
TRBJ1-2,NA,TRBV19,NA,TGTGCCAGTAGTCGACGGACAGACGACTATGGCTACACCTTC,CASSRRTDDYGYTF
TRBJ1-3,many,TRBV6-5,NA,TGTGCCAGCCCCAGACAGGAGGACTCTGGAAACACCATATATTTT,CASPRQEDSGNTIYF